What follows are 24 T cell receptor beta chains derived from one specimen sequenced in a study of beta chain features in type 1 diabetes. The isolated RNA, all of it, was reverse transcribed, so expressed TCRB transcripts were what got sequenced. Measured with immunoSEQ multiplex PCR; TCRdb has only the in-frame clones, and not every one. The sample lists about 140,000 clones, roughly 9.3% occurring once. Source material: central memory CD4+ T cells from blood. The receptor source for this set is a woman in her thirties or forties in good health.

This clone was seen a handful of times. The gene calls are TRBV2 and TRBJ1-5, with a possible D match to TRBD1 (6 bases). The CDR3 contains 14 residues. Per the germline V gene, CDR1 is SNHLY and CDR2 is FYNNEI. The ends were cut back, 4 bases at V and 3 bases at J, with 10 bases in the middle. DNA for the CDR3: TGTGCCAGCAGTGTGGACAGTTTCAATCAGCCCCAGCATTTT. It specifies CASSVDSFNQPQHF. Full variable domain (outside the CDR3, taken from reference TRBV2 and TRBJ1-5): EPEVTQTPSHQVTQMGQEVILRCVPISNHLYFYWYRQILGQKVEFLVSFYNNEISEKSEIFDDQFSVERPDGSNFTLKIRSTKLEDSAMYFCASSVDSFNQPQHFGDGTRLSIL.

This clone was counted between two and nine times. The chain uses TRBV7-9 and TRBJ1-3, with TRBD1 as a possible D gene (6 bases). CDR1 and CDR2 (germline): SEHNR, FQNEAQ (reference sequence). The CDR3 covers 13 residues. V was trimmed by 4 bases and J by 3 bases, leaving 7 bases between them. The CDR3 DNA reads TGTGCCAGCAGCTCAGGGGATGGAAACACCATATATTTT. It is translated as CASSSGDGNTIYF.

This clone was counted between two and nine times. This chain connects TRBV7-8 to TRBJ1-1; TRBD1 aligns across 10 bases. The CDR3 runs to 15 residues. The V and J ends lost 3 bases and 5 bases, in that order; junction bases with no gene match: 6. In germline, CDR1 is SGHVS, CDR2 FQNEAQ. CDR3 protein: CASSFSGQGKTEAFF. The CDR3 nucleotides are TGTGCCAGCAGCTTCTCGGGACAGGGGAAGACTGAAGCTTTCTTT. The entire variable domain, with the rest obtained from reference TRBV7-8 and TRBJ1-1, is as follows: GAGVSQSPRYKVAKRGQDVALRCDPISGHVSLFWYQQALGQGPEFLTYFQNEAQLDKSGLPSDRFFAERPEGSVSTLKIQRTQQEDSAVYLCASSFSGQGKTEAFFGQGTRLTVV.

This clone was counted between two and nine times. CDR3 protein: CAISEITGGSGYTF. DNA for the CDR3: TGTGCCATCAGTGAGATAACAGGGGGCTCTGGCTACACCTTC. V and J are TRBV10-3 and TRBJ1-2, with 9 bases identical to TRBD1. Germline V gene data show CDR1 as ENHRY and CDR2 as SYGVKD. The CDR3 loop spans 14 amino acids. Unmatched junction bases numbered 5, after V lost 2 bases and J lost 7 bases.

This clone was observed a few times. The same CDR3 can be traced to other DNA sequences in this sample. The chain combines TRBV11-3 with TRBJ2-5; 10 nucleotides match TRBD2. CDR1 SGHNT and CDR2 YENEEA come from the germline V gene. There are 15 residues in the CDR3. V was pared by 1 base and J by 3 bases, with 2 bases of the junction left unmatched. CDR3 DNA sequence: TGTGCCAGCAGCTTAGGTCTAGCGGGAGAAGAGACCCAGTACTTC. Protein: CASSLGLAGEETQYF.

This clone was detected a few times. The chain has TRBV7-2 and TRBJ2-2, with a weak D call TRBD1 (6 bases). The V end lost 9 bases, the J end lost 4 bases, and 15 bases lay between the germline ends. The CDR3 extends over 14 amino acids. Germline V gene data show CDR1 as SGHTA and CDR2 as FQGNSA. In DNA form, the CDR3 reads TGTGCCAGTCGAACAGGGAAAGCCACCGGGGAGCTGTTTTTT. Its protein is CASRTGKATGELFF.

CDR3 sequence reads: CASSPGQGSGYTF. The CDR3 DNA sequence: TGTGCCAGCAGTCCGGGACAGGGGAGTGGCTACACCTTC. The gene calls are TRBV6-6 and TRBJ1-2, with TRBD1 identical over 10 bases. Germline-derived CDR1 and CDR2 are MNHNY and SVGAGI (reference sequence). V was pared by 5 bases and J by 7 bases, with 4 bases of the junction left unmatched. CDR3 size: 13 residues.

The table lists this clone with a few counts. The chain uses TRBV14 and TRBJ2-2; D perhaps matches TRBD2 (5 bases). V lost 4 bases, J lost 1 base, and 13 bases lay in between. CDR1 and CDR2 (germline): SGHDN, FVKESK. This CDR3 is built from 16 residues. This CDR3 is CASSRYLGGNTGELFF. The CDR3 DNA reads as TGTGCCAGCAGCCGCTACCTAGGAGGGAACACCGGGGAGCTGTTTTTT.

This chain connects TRBV5-1 to TRBJ2-1; 8 nucleotides align to TRBD2. Trimming at V came to 0 bases and at J to 3 bases, leaving 2 bases not matched to a gene. Germline loops: CDR1 SGHRS, CDR2 YFSETQ. The CDR3 totals 15 residues. Here the CDR3 DNA reads TGCGCCAGCAGCTTGGAGGCGGGGGGCTACAATGAGCAGTTCTTC. It specifies CASSLEAGGYNEQFF.

The chain joins TRBV6-5 to TRBJ2-5; 8 positions match TRBD2. Germline CDR1 is MNHEY and CDR2 is SVGAGI. V lost 2 bases and J lost 4; bases outside the gene matches: 3. This CDR3 is 14 amino acids long. CDR3 in amino acids: CASSYNRGGETQYF. DNA for the CDR3: TGTGCCAGCAGTTACAACCGGGGGGGAGAGACCCAGTACTTC.

The rearrangement links TRBV6-5 to TRBJ2-2, with 9 nucleotides matching TRBD2. Trimming cost V 2 bases and J 6 bases; bases outside gene matches: 7. CDR1 MNHEY and CDR2 SVGAGI come from the germline V gene. The CDR3 extends over 16 amino acids. CDR3 nucleotides: TGTGCCAGCAGTTACGGGGCGGGGGGGCTCTCCGGGGAGCTGTTTTTT. As protein: CASSYGAGGLSGELFF.

The chain joins TRBV9 to TRBJ2-5; a weak D match, TRBD2 (6 bases). The CDR3 runs 14 residues. Between the trimmed V and J ends, which lost 3 bases and 1 base, there was a span of 10 bases. The germline CDR1 and CDR2 sequences are SGDLS and YYNGEE. The CDR3 nucleotides are TGTGCCAGCAGCGCCCGGGACTCCCAAGAGACCCAGTACTTC. The encoded protein is CASSARDSQETQYF. Filled out from reference TRBV9 and TRBJ2-5, the complete variable domain reads DSGVTQTPKHLITATGQRVTLRCSPRSGDLSVYWYQQSLDQGLQFLIQYYNGEERAKGNILERFSAQQFPDLHSELNLSSLELGDSALYFCASSARDSQETQYFGPGTRLLVL.

Only one count was recorded for this clone. The chain links TRBV7-2 to TRBJ2-3; TRBD1 agrees at 7 bases. The CDR3 length is 14 residues. V shed 3 bases and J 6 bases; nucleotides not matched to a gene: 6. The V gene's germline CDR1 is SGHTA and CDR2 FQGNSA. CDR3 in DNA: TGTGCCAGCAGCTTTACTGACAGGGCGGATACGCAGTATTTT. Translation: CASSFTDRADTQYF.

This clone was observed a handful of times. The J gene is TRBJ2-7, the V gene TRBV10-3; TRBD1 agrees at 7 bases. There are 15 residues in the CDR3. Germline CDR1 ENHRY, CDR2 SYGVKD. J lost 7 bases, V lost 10 bases, and 19 bases had no gene match. CDR3 DNA sequence: TGTGCCACCAAAAGGGACAGCGAACAAATCTGGGAGCAGTACTTC. It codes for CATKRDSEQIWEQYF.

This clone was seen only a few times. V and J are TRBV19 and TRBJ1-6, with D possibly TRBD1 on 5 matching bases. The germline V gene encodes CDR1 LNHDA and CDR2 SQIVND (reference sequence). Trimming pared 6 bases from V and 11 bases from J, leaving 14 bases between. This CDR3 has 13 amino acids. The CDR3: CASSSQESAPLHF. CDR3 DNA sequence: TGTGCCAGTAGCTCACAGGAGAGTGCACCCCTCCACTTT.

Only a few counts were recorded for this clone. V usage is TRBV10-3 and J usage is TRBJ2-5, with D tentatively TRBD1 (6 bases). CDR1 is ENHRY and CDR2 is SYGVKD in the germline V gene. V was pared by 6 bases and J by 7 bases, with 15 bases between. The CDR3 totals 13 residues. The CDR3 sequence is CAISLDRQRTQYF. CDR3 DNA: TGTGCCATCAGCCTAGACAGGCAGCGGACCCAGTACTTC.

This rearrangement joins TRBV7-9 to TRBJ1-1; D is unresolved. The V gene's germline CDR1 is SEHNR and CDR2 FQNEAQ (reference sequence). Trimming removed 5 bases at V and 2 bases at J, with 15 bases between. There are 15 residues in the CDR3. The CDR3 sequence: CASSHGIHANTEAFF. CDR3 nucleotides: TGTGCCAGCAGCCACGGGATCCATGCTAACACTGAAGCTTTCTTT.

This clone has more than one count but fewer than ten. The chain joins TRBV6-1 to TRBJ2-5; 11 bases are shared with TRBD2. The CDR3 contains 17 residues. V shed 2 bases and J 4 bases; nucleotides not matched to a gene: 9. In germline, CDR1 is MNHNS, CDR2 SASEGT. The CDR3 spells CASSELPVAGGRETQYF. The CDR3 DNA is TGTGCCAGCAGTGAACTTCCAGTAGCGGGGGGGCGAGAGACCCAGTACTTC.

This clone was observed a handful of times. The gene calls are TRBV11-2 and TRBJ2-1; 7 nucleotides match TRBD1. The CDR3 has 16 amino acids. Germline lookup yields CDR1 SGHAT and CDR2 FQNNGV. J was trimmed by 12 bases and V by 5 bases; bases with no gene match: 19. The CDR3 here is CASSPSTGTATPGQFF. DNA of the CDR3: TGTGCCAGCAGCCCGTCAACCGGGACAGCTACCCCGGGGCAGTTCTTC.

This chain connects TRBV7-2 to TRBJ2-4; TRBD2 matches 7 bases. Trimming took 2 bases from V and 6 from J; bases not matched to a gene: 4. CDR3 size: 14 residues. CDR1 is SGHTA, CDR2 FQGNSA, per germline. The CDR3 is CASSLIGGGNIQYF. In DNA form, the CDR3 reads TGTGCCAGCAGCTTAATCGGCGGGGGAAACATTCAGTACTTC.

This clone has more than one count but fewer than ten. V and J are TRBV7-6 and TRBJ1-1, with 11 positions matching TRBD1. This CDR3 region has 15 residues. After removal of 3 bases from V and 4 bases from J, the junction contained 4 bases not matched to a gene. Germline CDR1 reads SGHVS; CDR2 reads FNYEAQ. CDR3 in amino acids: CASSFTGTGGTEAFF. The CDR3 nucleotides read TGTGCCAGCAGCTTCACCGGGACAGGGGGCACTGAAGCTTTCTTT.

There are a few counts of this clone. V gene TRBV6-5 combines with J gene TRBJ1-6, with D hard to call. Germline V gene lookup returns CDR1 MNHEY and CDR2 SVGAGI. The germline V and J ends were trimmed by 6 bases and 0 bases, with 6 bases remaining between them. This CDR3 has 14 residues. In DNA form, the CDR3 reads TGTGCCAGCAGCGTCTACTCCTATAATTCACCCCTCCACTTT. Its translation: CASSVYSYNSPLHF.

The chain has TRBV14 and TRBJ1-6; the D gene is possibly TRBD1 (6 bases). The germline gives CDR1 SGHDN, CDR2 FVKESK. V lost 5 bases, J lost 11 bases, and 13 bases lay in between. CDR3 size: 13 residues. CDR3 bases: TGTGCCAGCAGCGCCCAGGGGCAGGCACCCCTCCACTTT. Its protein product is CASSAQGQAPLHF.

This chain uses TRBV1 with TRBJ2-7; the listed D gene, TRBD2, was not tested against the DNA. TRBV1 corresponds to a pseudogene. The CDR3 length is 13 residues. CDR3 DNA: TGCACCAGCAGCGCGGGGGGGCGGTACGAGCAGTACTTC. Translating gives CTSSAGGRYEQYF.